What follows are 23 T cell receptor beta chains derived from one specimen sequenced in a study of blood T cell repertoires in COVID-19. Measured with immunoSEQ multiplex PCR; TCRdb has only the in-frame clones, and not every one. The table includes about 120,000 clones, 85% to 90% detected once. Sequenced: peripheral blood. These TCRs come from a woman between 55 and 75 years old with COVID-19, enrolled during active disease.

This clone occurred once. The chain has TRBV12-3 or TRBV12-4 and TRBJ2-5; D is unclear. There are 13 residues in the CDR3. V was pared by 3 bases and J by 2 bases, with 7 bases between. DNA for the CDR3: TGTGCCAGCAGTTTGTTCAGACAAGAGACCCAGTACTTC. Translation: CASSLFRQETQYF.

CDR3 nucleotide sequence: TGTGCCAGCAGCCGGGCGCAGGGCCAAGAGACCCAGTACTTC. Protein product: CASSRAQGQETQYF. This sequence joins TRBV5-6 and TRBJ2-5; D is possibly TRBD1 (5 bases). V was pared by 4 bases and J by 1 base, with 11 bases between. Germline-derived CDR1 and CDR2 are SGHDT and YYEEEE. The CDR3 is 14 amino acids.

The genes are TRBV9 and TRBJ2-1, with 13 positions matching TRBD2. CDR1 and CDR2 (germline): SGDLS, YYNGEE. This CDR3 is 17 amino acids long. Trimming removed 3 bases from V and 1 base from J; junction bases left unmatched: 4. CDR3 nucleotides: TGTGCCAGCAGCGCCCGGACTAGCGGGGGTTCCTACAATGAGCAGTTCTTC. Translating gives CASSARTSGGSYNEQFF.

The chain joins TRBV4-2 to TRBJ1-4; 7 nucleotides align to TRBD1. Trimming took 2 bases from V and 3 from J; bases not matched to a gene: 9. The CDR3 contains 17 residues. Germline V gene data show CDR1 as LGHNA and CDR2 as YNFKEQ. Written as DNA, the CDR3 is TGTGCCAGCAGCCAAACCTCCGGGACAGACTCTAATGAAAAACTGTTTTTT. Its protein product is CASSQTSGTDSNEKLFF.

The CDR3 DNA follows: TGCGCCAGCAGCCAAGATCGAGCAGGGTACTACAATGAGCAGTTCTTC. Encoded protein: CASSQDRAGYYNEQFF. V gene TRBV4-3 combines with J gene TRBJ2-1; D perhaps matches TRBD1 (5 bases). The germline CDR1 and CDR2 sequences are LGHNA and YSLEER. Trimming stripped 0 bases from V and 3 bases from J, with 12 bases between. The CDR3 has 16 residues.

V usage is TRBV4-2 and J usage is TRBJ1-6, with 7 nucleotides matching TRBD1. Germline assignment: CDR1 LGHNA and CDR2 YNFKEQ. This CDR3 is built from 14 residues. V trimming: 4 bases; J trimming: 7 bases; junction bases outside the gene matches: 4. CDR3 region: CASSPDRVNSPLHF. CDR3 nucleotide sequence: TGTGCCAGCAGCCCCGACAGGGTGAATTCACCCCTCCACTTT.

This clone came up a few times. For the CDR3, the DNA is TGTGCCAGCAGCCCTAGGGCGGGGTGGAGTGGCTACACCTTC. Its protein is CASSPRAGWSGYTF. This rearrangement joins TRBV6-4 to TRBJ1-2; no clear D gene. The germline CDR1 and CDR2 sequences are MRHNA and SNTAGT. Trimming stripped 6 bases from V and 7 bases from J, with 18 bases between. The CDR3 extends over 14 amino acids.

V usage is TRBV6-5 and J usage is TRBJ1-6, with a weak D call TRBD1 (5 bases). Germline CDR1 MNHEY, CDR2 SVGAGI. This CDR3 region has 15 residues. The V and J ends lost 8 bases and 7 bases respectively, with 18 bases between them. The DNA of the CDR3 is TGTGCCAGCCGCAGGGAAGTTTCTATCAATTCACCCCTCCACTTT. Residues: CASRREVSINSPLHF.

The chain recombines TRBV7-9 with TRBJ2-3, with D perhaps TRBD2 (5 bases). Germline lookup yields CDR1 SEHNR and CDR2 FQNEAQ (reference sequence). The CDR3 covers 14 residues. Deletions cut 5 bases from V and 5 bases from J, with 14 bases between. CDR3 DNA sequence: TGTGCCAGCAGCCCCCTCCCAACTAGAGATACGCAGTATTTT. Protein: CASSPLPTRDTQYF.

The V gene is TRBV11-3, the J gene TRBJ2-5, with 11 bases that match TRBD1. From germline, CDR1 is SGHNT and CDR2 YENEEA. Germline trimming cut 5 bases from V and 5 bases from J; bases unmatched to any gene: 10. This CDR3 contains 16 residues. The CDR3 nucleotides are TGTGCCAGCAGCCCCAGGACAGGGGGCGCGGTGGAGACCCAGTACTTC. It translates to CASSPRTGGAVETQYF. Full variable domain (missing parts from reference TRBV11-3 and TRBJ2-5): EAGVVQSPRYKIIEKKQPVAFWCNPISGHNTLYWYLQNLGQGPELLIRYENEEAVDDSQLPKDRFSAERLKGVDSTLKIQPAELGDSAVYLCASSPRTGGAVETQYFGPGTRLLVL.

V gene TRBV4-3 combines with J gene TRBJ2-3; weak D call: TRBD1 (6 bases). This CDR3 region has 14 residues. Trimming took off 4 bases at V and 0 bases at J, with 8 bases between the two ends. The germline V gene has CDR1 LGHNA and CDR2 YSLEER. The CDR3: CASSLGTSTDTQYF. The CDR3 DNA is TGCGCCAGCAGCCTTGGGACAAGCACAGATACGCAGTATTTT.

The chain has TRBV7-2 and TRBJ1-6; the D gene is possibly TRBD1 (5 bases). The CDR3 runs 15 residues. The V gene lost 4 bases and the J gene lost 9 bases, with 16 bases spanning the gap. CDR1 is SGHTA and CDR2 is FQGNSA in the germline V gene. CDR3 in amino acids: CASSSPGGLGSPLHF. DNA for the CDR3: TGTGCCAGCAGCTCTCCGGGGGGGTTGGGTTCACCCCTCCACTTT.

V and J are TRBV5-5 and TRBJ1-3; 8 bases are shared with TRBD1. V shed 1 base and J 7 bases; nucleotides not matched to a gene: 7. The germline gives CDR1 SGHKS, CDR2 YYEKEE (reference sequence). This CDR3 contains 15 residues. CDR3 loop: CASSLRQGNVNTIYF. In DNA, the CDR3 is TGTGCCAGCAGCTTGCGACAGGGGAATGTGAACACCATATATTTT.

The chain carries TRBV29-1 and TRBJ2-2, with 9 bases lining up with TRBD1. This CDR3 comprises 15 residues. V lost 5 bases and J lost 3; bases outside the gene matches: 7. Germline CDR1 reads SQVTM; CDR2 reads ANQGSEA. CDR3 nucleotides: TGCAGCGTTTTGGACAGGGGAAGGGACACCGGGGAGCTGTTTTTT. Residues: CSVLDRGRDTGELFF.

The rearrangement links TRBV6-5 to TRBJ2-3; 9 bases fit TRBD2. V shed 6 bases and J 2 bases; nucleotides not matched to a gene: 3. The germline V gene encodes CDR1 MNHEY and CDR2 SVGAGI. CDR3 length equals 14 residues. CDR3 residues: CASSSSGATDTQYF. The CDR3 DNA follows: TGTGCCAGCAGCTCTAGCGGGGCCACAGATACGCAGTATTTT.

This clone is a singleton in its sample. The rearrangement joins TRBV3-1 (or the pseudogene TRBV3-2) to TRBJ2-2; no firm D call. The CDR3 loop spans 15 amino acids. Trimming left V 4 bases short and J 1 base short, with 10 bases between. The germline V gene encodes CDR1 LGHDT and CDR2 YNNKEL (reference sequence). In DNA form, the CDR3 reads TGTGCCAGCAGCCCGTGGCTCCTGAACACCGGGGAGCTGTTTTTT. Protein product: CASSPWLLNTGELFF.

J is TRBJ2-7 and V is TRBV6-5, with 7 bases lining up with TRBD1. Germline assignment: CDR1 MNHEY and CDR2 SVGAGI. The J segment lost 2 bases and the V segment lost 2 bases, leaving 3 bases of the junction unmatched. This CDR3 is 14 amino acids long. The CDR3, as DNA: TGTGCCAGCAGTTACGGGACAGAAACCTACGAGCAGTACTTC. This encodes CASSYGTETYEQYF.

In DNA, the CDR3 is TGTGCCAGCAGCGTAGCCACGGACACCGGGGAGCTGTTTTTT. It specifies CASSVATDTGELFF. J is TRBJ2-2 and V is TRBV9; no firm D call. The germline CDR1 and CDR2 sequences are SGDLS and YYNGEE. The CDR3 spans 14 residues. V gave up 0 bases and J gave up 3 bases, with 6 bases separating them.

The gene calls are TRBV7-9 and TRBJ2-7; 8 nucleotides agree with TRBD1. This CDR3 is 11 amino acids long. The germline V gene has CDR1 SEHNR and CDR2 FQNEAQ (reference sequence). After removal of 8 bases from V and 4 bases from J, the junction contained 1 base not matched to a gene. CDR3 DNA sequence: TGTGCCAGCGGACAGGGTTACGAGCAGTACTTC. It codes for CASGQGYEQYF.

The J gene is TRBJ1-6, the V gene TRBV19; D gene ambiguous. Deletions cut 3 bases from V and 5 bases from J, with 14 bases between. This CDR3 comprises 16 residues. CDR1 and CDR2 (germline): LNHDA, SQIVND (reference sequence). The CDR3 DNA reads as TGTGCCAGTAGTATGCTGGCAGGCTTAAATAATTCACCCCTCCACTTT. Its protein is CASSMLAGLNNSPLHF. The variable domain in full, with the rest retrieved from reference TRBV19 and TRBJ1-6, is DGGITQSPKYLFRKEGQNVTLSCEQNLNHDAMYWYRQDPGQGLRLIYYSQIVNDFQKGDIAEGYSVSREKKESFPLTVTSAQKNPTAFYLCASSMLAGLNNSPLHFGNGTRLTVT.

This clone was detected only once. The chain employs TRBV19 and TRBJ1-5, with unresolved D. V dropped 3 bases and J dropped 0 bases, with 12 bases sitting between them. Looked up from germline, CDR1 is LNHDA and CDR2 is SQIVND (reference sequence). The CDR3 is 16 amino acids. The CDR3 reads CASSMGLFYSNQPQHF. The CDR3 bases are TGTGCCAGTAGTATGGGCTTGTTTTATAGCAATCAGCCCCAGCATTTT.

J is TRBJ1-3 and V is TRBV15; no definite D call. Trimming pared 0 bases from V and 2 bases from J, leaving 11 bases between. In germline, CDR1 is LNHNV, CDR2 YYDKDF (reference sequence). The CDR3 consists of 16 residues. The CDR3 protein is CATSRDFGAAGNTIYF. The CDR3 bases are TGTGCCACCAGCAGAGATTTTGGAGCGGCTGGAAACACCATATATTTT.

This clone has more than one count but fewer than ten. V and J are TRBV3-1 (or the pseudogene TRBV3-2) and TRBJ2-7; the match to TRBD1 covers 7 bases. Trimming removed 4 bases from V and 2 bases from J; junction bases left unmatched: 8. CDR3 size: 15 residues. Germline loops: CDR1 LGHDT, CDR2 YNNKEL (reference sequence). DNA for the CDR3: TGTGCCAGCAGCCCCCTCTGGGACAGTCCCTACGAGCAGTACTTC. It encodes CASSPLWDSPYEQYF.